The 22 T cell receptor beta chains listed next were all sequenced from one sample in a study of T cell responses to AZD1222 COVID-19 vaccine. The assay was immunoSEQ multiplex PCR, and TCRdb's table has in-frame clones only and misses some. The sample lists some 150,000 clones, around 85% occurring once. The specimen comprised peripheral blood, sampled on day 0 of MenACWY control vaccination. All receptors come from an adult in good health.

The chain couples TRBV9 to TRBJ2-5; D ambiguous. CDR1 and CDR2 (germline): SGDLS, YYNGEE. V was trimmed by 0 bases and J by 0 bases, leaving 6 bases between them. This CDR3 spans 14 amino acids. CDR3 nucleotides: TGTGCCAGCAGCGTAGCTGGGCACCAAGAGACCCAGTACTTC. Its protein is CASSVAGHQETQYF.

This chain uses TRBV5-5 with TRBJ1-1, with 7 bases identical to TRBD1. The junction had 5 bases not matched to a gene; V was cut back by 1 base and J by 5 bases. The germline V gene has CDR1 SGHKS and CDR2 YYEKEE (reference sequence). CDR3 length equals 14 residues. This CDR3 reads CASSLRQGGTEAFF. CDR3 DNA: TGTGCCAGCAGCTTGAGGCAGGGGGGGACTGAAGCTTTCTTT.

The chain recombines TRBV27 with TRBJ2-7; 9 positions match TRBD2. Per the germline V gene, CDR1 is MNHEY and CDR2 is SMNVEV (reference sequence). V lost 3 bases, J lost 2 bases, and 8 bases stayed unmatched. This CDR3 comprises 16 residues. This CDR3 is CASSFTAGGKPYEQYF. Here the CDR3 DNA reads TGTGCCAGCAGTTTTACCGCGGGAGGGAAACCCTACGAGCAGTACTTC.

The chain links TRBV4-1 to TRBJ2-1; 14 nucleotides agree with TRBD2. CDR3 size: 17 residues. V lost 6 bases, J lost 3 bases, and 7 bases stayed unmatched. CDR1 and CDR2 (germline): MGHRA, YSYEKL. CDR3 residues: CASRSGTSGGHYNEQFF. As DNA, the CDR3 is TGCGCCAGCAGGTCCGGGACTAGCGGGGGACACTACAATGAGCAGTTCTTC.

The V gene is TRBV24-1, the J gene TRBJ2-1, with no clear D. The V and J ends lost 2 bases and 5 bases respectively, with 9 bases between them. Per the germline V gene, CDR1 is KGHDR and CDR2 is SFDVKD. The CDR3 loop spans 14 amino acids. The CDR3 nucleotides read TGTGCCACCAGTGATTGGGCCGCTGACAATGAGCAGTTCTTC. As protein: CATSDWAADNEQFF.

The chain joins TRBV11-2 to TRBJ2-6; D call uncertain. The CDR3 has 14 amino acids. V was cut by 5 bases and J by 1 base, with 6 bases left in between. In germline, CDR1 is SGHAT, CDR2 FQNNGV. The CDR3 here is CASSTPSGANVLTF. Written as DNA, the CDR3 is TGTGCCAGCAGCACCCCATCTGGGGCCAACGTCCTGACTTTC.

This clone has only a few counts. The chain has TRBV6-2 or TRBV6-3 and TRBJ2-7, with TRBD2 identical over 10 bases. Unmatched junction bases numbered 7, after V lost 2 bases and J lost 3 bases. There are 16 residues in the CDR3. Germline CDR1 reads MNHEY; CDR2 reads SVGEGT. In DNA form, the CDR3 reads TGTGCCAGCAGTTACCCCGGGACTAGCGCTGTCTACGAGCAGTACTTC. Translation: CASSYPGTSAVYEQYF.

This clone has just one count. The V call is TRBV27, the J call TRBJ1-4, with 7 bases that match TRBD1. The CDR3 covers 14 residues. Trimming took 6 bases from V and 7 from J; bases not matched to a gene: 8. Germline CDR1 reads MNHEY; CDR2 reads SMNVEV (reference sequence). CDR3 in amino acids: CASSSGGSIEKLFF. In DNA, the CDR3 is TGTGCCAGCAGCTCAGGGGGATCAATTGAAAAACTGTTTTTT. The variable domain in full, completed from reference TRBV27 and TRBJ1-4, reads EAQVTQNPRYLITVTGKKLTVTCSQNMNHEYMSWYRQDPGLGLRQIYYSMNVEVTDKGDVPEGYKVSRKEKRNFPLILESPSPNQTSLYFCASSSGGSIEKLFFGSGTQLSVL.

The V and J genes are TRBV6-5 and TRBJ1-3; no clear D. The CDR3 loop spans 16 amino acids. The germline CDR1 and CDR2 sequences are MNHEY and SVGAGI. The V end lost 2 bases, the J end lost 0 bases, and 11 bases lay between the germline ends. The CDR3 DNA reads TGTGCCAGCAGTTACCGCAGCGTGACCTCTGGAAACACCATATATTTT. This gives the protein CASSYRSVTSGNTIYF.

This chain links TRBV7-9 with TRBJ1-2; no clear D. V dropped 1 base and J dropped 1 base, with 7 bases sitting between them. Germline loops: CDR1 SEHNR, CDR2 FQNEAQ (reference sequence). The CDR3 runs to 14 residues. DNA for the CDR3: TGTGCCAGCAGCTTAGGACGTAATAACTATGGCTACACCTTC. This gives the protein CASSLGRNNYGYTF.

The chain is built from TRBV6-5 and TRBJ2-1; 8 bases are shared with TRBD1. With 5 bases clipped from V and 3 bases from J, the junction kept 6 bases outside the gene matches. This CDR3 is 15 amino acids long. CDR1 is MNHEY, CDR2 SVGAGI, per germline. CDR3 sequence (DNA): TGTGCCAGCAGTCCTCGGGACAGGTTCTACAATGAGCAGTTCTTC. It codes for CASSPRDRFYNEQFF.

The rearrangement joins TRBV7-9 to TRBJ2-1; 13 bases are shared with TRBD2. Trimming at V came to 4 bases and at J to 1 base, leaving 4 bases not matched to a gene. Germline V gives CDR1 SEHNR, CDR2 FQNEAQ (reference sequence). This CDR3 spans 17 amino acids. The DNA for the CDR3 is TGTGCCAGCAGCTCCTGGACTAGCGGGAGATCCTACAATGAGCAGTTCTTC. This sequence encodes CASSSWTSGRSYNEQFF.

The chain carries TRBV24-1 and TRBJ1-1; D is undetermined. V lost 9 bases and J 5 bases, leaving 15 bases between the germline ends. Germline CDR1 is KGHDR and CDR2 is SFDVKD. The CDR3 has 13 residues. For the CDR3, the DNA is TGTGCCACCCGGGAGGAGGGAGGAACTGAAGCTTTCTTT. This encodes CATREEGGTEAFF.

The genes are TRBV7-9 and TRBJ2-1, with no clear D. Germline loops: CDR1 SEHNR, CDR2 FQNEAQ (reference sequence). Trimming removed 0 bases from V and 5 bases from J, with 8 bases in between. The CDR3 spans 14 residues. The CDR3 region has the DNA TGTGCCAGCAGCTTAGCGCTCAGTAACAATGAGCAGTTCTTC. This codes for CASSLALSNNEQFF.

The chain uses TRBV9 and TRBJ2-1; 13 bases match TRBD2. Trimming at V came to 4 bases and at J to 5 bases, leaving 3 bases not matched to a gene. The V gene's germline CDR1 is SGDLS and CDR2 YYNGEE. The CDR3 runs to 15 residues. In DNA, the CDR3 is TGTGCCAGCAGCAGGACTAGCGGGAGAAACAATGAGCAGTTCTTC. Its protein product is CASSRTSGRNNEQFF.

This clone was seen just once. The chain combines TRBV4-1 with TRBJ2-3; perhaps TRBD2 as D (6 bases). Germline values: CDR1 MGHRA, CDR2 YSYEKL. This CDR3 spans 17 amino acids. The V end lost 4 bases, the J end lost 4 bases, and 21 bases lay between the germline ends. The CDR3 coding sequence is TGCGCCAGCAGCCTTCAGGGTCAGGGAGGAGGGCCAGATACGCAGTATTTT. This codes for CASSLQGQGGGPDTQYF.

This rearrangement joins TRBV5-1 to TRBJ2-5, with unresolved D. The germline V gene encodes CDR1 SGHRS and CDR2 YFSETQ. The CDR3 has 14 residues. V shed 3 bases and J shed 2 bases, with 11 bases lying between them. The DNA of the CDR3 is TGCGCCAGCAGCTGGAAGTCCGGGCAAGAGACCCAGTACTTC. Its protein is CASSWKSGQETQYF.

The chain recombines TRBV28 with TRBJ2-7; 7 positions match TRBD1. The CDR3 is 15 residues long. With V trimmed by 6 bases and J by 5 bases, 13 bases remained unmatched. The germline gives CDR1 MDHEN, CDR2 SYDVKM. CDR3 nucleotide sequence: TGTGCCAGCAGCAAGGGGACAGCCCCCCGGAACGAGCAGTACGTC. Translated: CASSKGTAPRNEQYV.

The V and J genes are TRBV11-2 and TRBJ2-3; D is unresolved. The CDR3 is made up of 12 amino acids. V lost 4 bases, J lost 3 bases, and 5 bases lay in between. Looked up from germline, CDR1 is SGHAT and CDR2 is FQNNGV. The CDR3 DNA reads TGTGCCAGCAGCTATAAAACAGATACGCAGTATTTT. Amino acids: CASSYKTDTQYF.

For the CDR3, the DNA is TGCGCCAGCAGCTTGGGGCCTAGCGGAGCTCAAGAGACCCAGTACTTC. Its protein is CASSLGPSGAQETQYF. The genes are TRBV5-1 and TRBJ2-5, with 7 bases identical to TRBD2. The germline V gene has CDR1 SGHRS and CDR2 YFSETQ. CDR3 length equals 16 residues. J gave up 2 bases and V 0 bases, and 7 bases lay outside the gene matches. Based on the CDR3 plus reference TRBV5-1 and TRBJ2-5, the full variable domain is KAGVTQTPRYLIKTRGQQVTLSCSPISGHRSVSWYQQTPGQGLQFLFEYFSETQRNKGNFPGRFSGRQFSNSRSEMNVSTLELGDSALYLCASSLGPSGAQETQYFGPGTRLLVL.

This sequence joins TRBV9 and TRBJ2-1; TRBD2 agrees at 11 bases. Germline V gene data show CDR1 as SGDLS and CDR2 as YYNGEE. With V trimmed by 2 bases and J by 9 bases, 7 bases remained unmatched. The CDR3 is made up of 15 amino acids. The DNA of the CDR3 is TGTGCCAGCAGCGTTAGCGGGGGGGCAATCGGTGAGCAGTTCTTC. It is translated as CASSVSGGAIGEQFF.

This clone turned up a few times. The gene calls are TRBV7-9 and TRBJ1-2; D is perhaps TRBD1 (5 bases). The CDR3 is made up of 12 amino acids. V lost 5 bases, J lost 4 bases, and 8 bases lay in between. Germline V CDR1 and CDR2: SEHNR, FQNEAQ (reference sequence). The CDR3 bases are TGTGCCAGCAGCCTTGACAGCTATGGCTACACCTTC. As protein: CASSLDSYGYTF.